These 29 T cell receptor beta chains share one sample of origin, sequenced in a study of blood T cell repertoires in COVID-19. Method: immunoSEQ multiplex PCR; TCRdb's copy keeps in-frame clones and lacks some. Among 400,000 to 450,000 clones listed, about 90% were seen once. Sequencing was done on a sample of PBMCs or T cells enriched from blood (not recorded which). These receptors were taken from a man aged 18 to 29 who had recovered from COVID-19.

This clone was seen a handful of times. The chain links TRBV4-1 to TRBJ2-1; 7 nucleotides agree with TRBD2. CDR1 and CDR2 from the germline V gene are MGHRA and YSYEKL. The CDR3 contains 14 residues. V gave up 1 base and J gave up 8 bases; unmatched junction bases: 5. CDR3 sequence: CASSQGRLAHEQFF. CDR3 DNA: TGCGCCAGCAGCCAAGGCAGACTAGCCCATGAGCAGTTCTTC.

The rearrangement joins TRBV24-1 to TRBJ1-5; 9 bases match TRBD1. The germline gives CDR1 KGHDR, CDR2 SFDVKD. The CDR3 is 16 residues long. Trimming took 4 bases from V and 4 from J; bases not matched to a gene: 7. The DNA for the CDR3 is TGTGCCACCAGTGACCACCGGGACAGGGAAAATCAGCCCCAGCATTTT. Translation: CATSDHRDRENQPQHF.

The CDR3 sequence is CASSSKGGVYNEQFF. CDR3 coding DNA: TGTGCCAGCAGCTCCAAAGGAGGGGTATACAATGAGCAGTTCTTC. V and J are TRBV11-2 and TRBJ2-1; TRBD2 is a possible D gene (6 bases). The CDR3 spans 15 residues. Germline V CDR1 and CDR2: SGHAT, FQNNGV. Trimming took off 4 bases at V and 4 bases at J, with 14 bases between the two ends. Based on the CDR3 plus reference TRBV11-2 and TRBJ2-1, the full variable domain is EAGVAQSPRYKIIEKRQSVAFWCNPISGHATLYWYQQILGQGPKLLIQFQNNGVVDDSQLPKDRFSAERLKGVDSTLKIQPAKLEDSAVYLCASSSKGGVYNEQFFGPGTRLTVL.

The chain recombines TRBV23-1 with TRBJ1-5; no definite D call. TRBV23-1 is an ORF, and what it does is uncertain. The CDR3 loop spans 17 amino acids. Trimming took 4 bases from V and 2 from J, leaving 18 bases between them. The CDR3 region has the DNA TGCGCCAGCAGTCTCCCGACACGGGAAGGTGGCAATCAGCCCCAGCATTTT. This sequence encodes CASSLPTREGGNQPQHF.

This chain joins TRBV5-6 and TRBJ2-3; 9 bases map to TRBD2. The CDR3 covers 18 residues. V was clipped by 1 base and J by 3 bases; unmatched bases: 12. Germline V gene lookup returns CDR1 SGHDT and CDR2 YYEEEE. DNA of the CDR3: TGTGCCAGCAGCTTGTCCAGCGGGAGGCGATGGAGAACAGATACGCAGTATTTT. It is translated as CASSLSSGRRWRTDTQYF. The variable domain in full, with the rest retrieved from reference TRBV5-6 and TRBJ2-3, is DAGVTQSPTHLIKTRGQQVTLRCSPKSGHDTVSWYQQALGQGPQFIFQYYEEEERQRGNFPDRFSGHQFPNYSSELNVNALLLGDSALYLCASSLSSGRRWRTDTQYFGPGTRLTVL.

The CDR3 DNA reads TGTGCCAGTAGTGGACAGGGAGACTCTGGAAACACCATATATTTT. Translated, it gives CASSGQGDSGNTIYF. The chain is built from TRBV19 and TRBJ1-3, with 8 bases aligning to TRBD1. CDR1 and CDR2 from the germline V gene are LNHDA and SQIVND (reference sequence). V lost 5 bases and J lost 0; bases outside the gene matches: 3. The CDR3 runs 15 residues.

This rearrangement joins TRBV14 to TRBJ1-1; TRBD1 matches at 7 bases. CDR3 length: 17 residues. Germline V lookup: CDR1 SGHDN, CDR2 FVKESK. V shed 6 bases and J 5 bases; nucleotides not matched to a gene: 18. CDR3 protein: CASRGREGQPMGTEAFF. The CDR3 DNA reads TGTGCCAGCAGAGGACGAGAGGGACAGCCCATGGGGACTGAAGCTTTCTTT.

This chain joins TRBV15 and TRBJ2-7, with 7 nucleotides matching TRBD1. This CDR3 comprises 13 residues. V gave up 1 base and J gave up 7 bases; unmatched junction bases: 4. In germline, CDR1 is LNHNV, CDR2 YYDKDF (reference sequence). CDR3 in DNA: TGTGCCACCAGCAGAGTATCGACAGGGGAGCAGTACTTC. This translates into CATSRVSTGEQYF.

The V and J genes are TRBV19 and TRBJ2-2; possible D gene TRBD1, 7 bases. Germline V gives CDR1 LNHDA, CDR2 SQIVND (reference sequence). V was pared by 0 bases and J by 10 bases, with 18 bases between. This CDR3 contains 16 residues. CDR3 protein: CASSIDRRGEQEELFF. The CDR3 nucleotides read TGTGCCAGTAGTATAGATCGCAGGGGGGAACAGGAGGAGCTGTTTTTT.

The J gene is TRBJ2-7, the V gene TRBV5-5, with TRBD1 as a possible D gene (6 bases). The ends were cut back, 2 bases at V and 1 base at J, with 19 bases in the middle. Germline V gene data show CDR1 as SGHKS and CDR2 as YYEKEE (reference sequence). The CDR3 runs 17 residues. DNA of the CDR3: TGTGCCAGCAGCTTAGCTGTGGTTCTAGGGACATCCTACGAGCAGTACTTC. This gives the protein CASSLAVVLGTSYEQYF. Using reference TRBV5-5 and TRBJ2-7 for the parts outside the CDR3, the full variable domain is DAGVTQSPTHLIKTRGQQVTLRCSPISGHKSVSWYQQVLGQGPQFIFQYYEKEERGRGNFPDRFSARQFPNYSSELNVNALLLGDSALYLCASSLAVVLGTSYEQYFGPGTRLTVT.

Notes on this clone: Other DNA sequences from this sample encode an identical CDR3 as well. The chain employs TRBV28 and TRBJ1-2, with D uncertain. The germline V gene encodes CDR1 MDHEN and CDR2 SYDVKM. The CDR3 length is 11 residues. Trimming took off 5 bases at V and 4 bases at J, with 5 bases between the two ends. As DNA, the CDR3 is TGTGCCAGCAGTAGCGGCTATGGCTACACCTTC. It translates to CASSSGYGYTF.

This clone was seen more than once but under ten times. The chain recombines TRBV6-4 with TRBJ2-1; 9 bases agree with TRBD2. This CDR3 is 17 amino acids long. CDR1 and CDR2 (germline): MRHNA, SNTAGT. The J segment lost 6 bases and the V segment lost 2 bases, leaving 11 bases of the junction unmatched. In DNA, the CDR3 is TGTGCCAGCAGTGACCGGGGGCGGGAGGGTGGCGGCAATGAGCAGTTCTTC. Translation gives CASSDRGREGGGNEQFF.

The chain recombines TRBV7-8 with TRBJ1-1, with 7 bases matching TRBD1. In germline, CDR1 is SGHVS, CDR2 FQNEAQ. Trimming cost V 5 bases and J 4 bases; bases outside gene matches: 4. This CDR3 is 13 amino acids long. As DNA, the CDR3 is TGTGCCAGCAGCCAAGGGGGCGGCACTGAAGCTTTCTTT. Translation: CASSQGGGTEAFF.

The chain combines TRBV13 with TRBJ2-4; tentatively, D is TRBD1 (6 bases). Germline values: CDR1 PRHDT, CDR2 FYEKMQ (reference sequence). V was pared by 4 bases and J by 1 base, with 8 bases between. This CDR3 has 14 residues. As DNA, the CDR3 is TGTGCCAGCAGCTCTCAGGGGGCCAAAAACATTCAGTACTTC. Translating it yields CASSSQGAKNIQYF.

This chain links TRBV4-1 with TRBJ2-2; D is perhaps TRBD2 (5 bases). The CDR3 runs to 16 residues. CDR1 is MGHRA, CDR2 YSYEKL, per germline. Trimming shortened V by 1 base and J by 1 base, and 10 bases separated the two germline ends. The chain's CDR3 is CASSQGPGGNTGELFF. In DNA form, the CDR3 reads TGCGCCAGCAGCCAAGGCCCAGGAGGGAACACCGGGGAGCTGTTTTTT.

J is TRBJ2-5 and V is TRBV19; possible D gene TRBD1, 5 bases. Germline V gives CDR1 LNHDA, CDR2 SQIVND (reference sequence). This CDR3 region has 16 residues. Trimming took off 3 bases at V and 4 bases at J, with 18 bases between the two ends. CDR3 in DNA: TGTGCCAGTAGTATCCAGGGTGTGGATTATGCAGAGACCCAGTACTTC. Protein sequence: CASSIQGVDYAETQYF.

The chain joins TRBV13 to TRBJ2-1; TRBD2 matches 10 bases. The CDR3 totals 14 residues. Germline lookup yields CDR1 PRHDT and CDR2 FYEKMQ (reference sequence). Losses at the gene ends were 3 bases for V and 10 bases for J; bases not matched to a gene: 6. CDR3: CASSLWLAGEEQFF. The CDR3 DNA reads TGTGCCAGCAGCTTGTGGCTAGCGGGAGAGGAGCAGTTCTTC.

The chain combines TRBV30 with TRBJ2-5; D not resolved. Germline-derived CDR1 and CDR2 are GTSNPN and SVGIG (reference sequence). V lost 0 bases and J lost 0, with 14 bases in between. The CDR3 runs 16 residues. The CDR3 loop reads CAWSVRQLVYQETQYF. The CDR3 nucleotides read TGTGCCTGGAGTGTGCGGCAATTAGTGTACCAAGAGACCCAGTACTTC. The variable domain in full, completed from reference TRBV30 and TRBJ2-5, reads SQTIHQWPATLVQPVGSPLSLECTVEGTSNPNLYWYRQAAGRGLQLLFYSVGIGQISSEVPQNLSASRPQDRQFILSSKKLLLSDSGFYLCAWSVRQLVYQETQYFGPGTRLLVL.

The chain is built from TRBV28 and TRBJ1-2; D not certain. The CDR3 consists of 15 residues. V dropped 3 bases and J dropped 2 bases, with 13 bases sitting between them. CDR1 and CDR2 from the germline V gene are MDHEN and SYDVKM. The CDR3 here is CASSLGSGPNYGYTF. Written as DNA, the CDR3 is TGTGCCAGCAGTTTGGGCAGCGGGCCCAACTATGGCTACACCTTC.

The chain carries TRBV7-9 and TRBJ1-2; the D gene is possibly TRBD1 (6 bases). CDR1 and CDR2 (germline): SEHNR, FQNEAQ (reference sequence). The CDR3 has 13 amino acids. The ends were cut back, 5 bases at V and 3 bases at J, with 10 bases in the middle. This chain's CDR3 is CASSGGGHYGYTF. In nucleotides, the CDR3 is TGTGCCAGCAGCGGGGGCGGTCACTATGGCTACACCTTC. Looking up the rest from reference TRBV7-9 and TRBJ1-2 gives the full variable domain: DTGVSQNPRHKITKRGQNVTFRCDPISEHNRLYWYRQTLGQGPEFLTYFQNEAQLEKSRLLSDRFSAERPKGSFSTLEIQRTEQGDSAMYLCASSGGGHYGYTFGSGTRLTVV.

The rearrangement uses TRBV29-1 and TRBJ1-1; TRBD1 is a possible D gene (5 bases). The V and J ends lost 6 bases and 6 bases respectively, with 14 bases between them. Germline CDR1 reads SQVTM; CDR2 reads ANQGSEA. The CDR3 extends over 12 amino acids. The CDR3 here is CSVETASAEAFF. In DNA form, the CDR3 reads TGCAGCGTCGAGACAGCGAGCGCTGAAGCTTTCTTT.

The chain carries TRBV25-1 and TRBJ1-2, with TRBD1 as a possible D gene (5 bases). V was pared by 3 bases and J by 5 bases, with 10 bases between. The V gene's germline CDR1 is MGHDK and CDR2 SYGVNS. The length of the CDR3 is 13 residues. The CDR3 reads CASSEWQGYGYTF. CDR3 DNA: TGTGCCAGCAGTGAGTGGCAGGGATATGGCTACACCTTC.

This clone was counted once. V gene TRBV19 combines with J gene TRBJ1-1; 8 bases align to TRBD1. CDR3 length: 12 residues. The V and J ends lost 5 bases and 6 bases, in that order; junction bases with no gene match: 2. Germline CDR1 is LNHDA and CDR2 is SQIVND (reference sequence). CDR3 residues: CASSYRGSEAFF. The CDR3 DNA reads as TGTGCCAGTAGTTACAGGGGGTCTGAAGCTTTCTTT. The complete variable domain, with remaining parts taken from reference TRBV19 and TRBJ1-1, reads DGGITQSPKYLFRKEGQNVTLSCEQNLNHDAMYWYRQDPGQGLRLIYYSQIVNDFQKGDIAEGYSVSREKKESFPLTVTSAQKNPTAFYLCASSYRGSEAFFGQGTRLTVV.

This sequence joins TRBV19 and TRBJ1-6; D gene ambiguous. The CDR3 runs to 14 residues. Trimming pared 3 bases from V and 7 bases from J, leaving 10 bases between. Looked up from germline, CDR1 is LNHDA and CDR2 is SQIVND (reference sequence). DNA for the CDR3: TGTGCCAGTAGTATGCCGGGAGGGAATTCACCCCTCCACTTT. It specifies CASSMPGGNSPLHF. The full variable domain, completed using reference TRBV19 and TRBJ1-6, is DGGITQSPKYLFRKEGQNVTLSCEQNLNHDAMYWYRQDPGQGLRLIYYSQIVNDFQKGDIAEGYSVSREKKESFPLTVTSAQKNPTAFYLCASSMPGGNSPLHFGNGTRLTVT.

The chain recombines TRBV19 with TRBJ2-7, with TRBD2 matching 8 bases. CDR1 and CDR2 from the germline V gene are LNHDA and SQIVND (reference sequence). The V segment lost 9 bases and the J segment 3 bases; nucleotides outside the gene matches: 13. This CDR3 comprises 15 residues. This CDR3 reads CASRGKAGEYYEQYF. In DNA, the CDR3 is TGTGCCAGCCGAGGAAAAGCGGGAGAATACTACGAGCAGTACTTC.

The CDR3 reads CASSQGPIRDEQFF. The CDR3 nucleotides read TGTGCCAGCAGCCAAGGTCCTATCCGGGATGAGCAGTTCTTC. This chain joins TRBV14 and TRBJ2-1, with D uncertain. Trimming removed 1 base from V and 8 bases from J, with 12 bases in between. CDR1 SGHDN and CDR2 FVKESK come from the germline V gene. This CDR3 region has 14 residues.

V usage is TRBV7-6 and J usage is TRBJ2-5; D is perhaps TRBD1 (6 bases). Deletions cut 1 base from V and 2 bases from J, with 11 bases between. Germline CDR1 and CDR2: SGHVS and FNYEAQ. The CDR3 loop spans 15 amino acids. The CDR3 loop is CASSLEGDRQETQYF. The CDR3 coding sequence is TGTGCCAGCAGCTTAGAGGGTGACAGGCAAGAGACCCAGTACTTC.

This chain connects TRBV29-1 to TRBJ2-5; TRBD1 agrees at 10 bases. The CDR3 has 13 amino acids. The V gene end was trimmed by 8 bases and the J gene end by 5 bases; junction bases not matched to a gene: 8. Germline CDR1 reads SQVTM; CDR2 reads ANQGSEA. CDR3 sequence: CSIRQGAGETQYF. CDR3 coding DNA: TGCAGCATCCGACAGGGGGCAGGGGAGACCCAGTACTTC.

The rearrangement links TRBV5-1 to TRBJ2-1, with D perhaps matching TRBD1 (5 bases). Germline CDR1 and CDR2: SGHRS and YFSETQ. This CDR3 region has 15 residues. Trimming cost V 4 bases and J 4 bases, with 15 bases left between them. The DNA for the CDR3 is TGCGCCAGCAGCCTACAGGCCAGCGTTTACAATGAGCAGTTCTTC. It specifies CASSLQASVYNEQFF.